Described below is a single T cell receptor (beta chain) sequence and its context. It lacks a known antigen. Nothing much larger sits one base from this clone, and base qualities are not available. Counted from cysteine to phenylalanine, this CDR3 has 12 amino acids. Only CDR3 DNA is held: 36 bases, read in frame from base 1. Reading the germline V gene (reference sequence) gives CDR1 SEHNR and CDR2 FQNEAQ. V loses 5 bases, J loses 14 bases, and the germline ends lie 13 bases apart. The sample's time point label is to be understood as: about 28 days (+/-7) after the second vaccine dose. AZD1222 recipients given second doses at about 4 weeks or at about 12 weeks were pooled, since spike-specific TCR depth and breadth were not found to differ between the two schedules. Samples from vaccinated people were obtained from the UK trials COV001 and COV002, which included a single-blind randomized controlled phase 2/3 trial of AZD1222 (ChAdOx1 nCoV-19) in healthy adults. For TCRbeta chain sequencing, PBMC samples were collected from trial participants at day 0 and at day 28 after the second dose.

The CDR3 regions of human TCRbeta chains were subjected to immunosequencing. Per the original workflow: TCRs in the repertoires were compared against a reference library of SARS-CoV-2-specific TCRs that had been generated with the MIRA antigen-specificity platform. Breadth was defined as the fraction of unique TCRs that were SARS-CoV-2-associated. Depth was defined as the fraction of total T cells that were SARS-CoV-2-associated. Each spike-specific TCR was assigned to its reactive spike region and to a CD4 or CD8 class using the MIRA data. Log10-transformed breadth and depth values were compared by one-way ANOVA with Sidak's multiple comparisons tests. This is the immuneACCESS table as TCRdb keeps it, with only in-frame sequences that have V and J called. A part of the clones is gone; compared with another copy, unresolved V genes explain less than half, and the rest is unexplained. V, J and clone size derive from that table, while D and trimming were established from the DNA sequence. Within this sample are approximately 170,000 clones, with 92% of them counted one time only. The ten largest account for under 1.2% of the sample.

This record belongs to a study of T cell responses to AZD1222 COVID-19 vaccine (dated by TCRdb to the early 2020s). The study in broad terms: TCR sequencing was performed for 233 trial participants, of whom about 200 were given two doses of AZD1222 and around 26 were given two doses of MenACWY control vaccine. Trial participants were enrolled by age into subgroups of 18-55, 56-69 and 70-plus years, and roughly 150, 30 and 60 TCR-sequenced participants, respectively, were included in these subgroups.

Here is what the overall study found, with its caveats: Conclusions about previously exposed vaccinees are limited, since just six AZD1222 recipients were seropositive for SARS-CoV-2 at baseline. Vaccine-associated CD4 TCRs spanned the whole spike protein, with dominant responses in regions 160-218 and 743-854. Most participants were white British and females outnumbered males, and the authors suggested that clonal diversity may have been underestimated. In the small 56-69-year group, the increase in depth fell short of significance, most likely because of low power. Spike-specific TCR breadth and depth rose significantly after two AZD1222 doses compared with day 0 and with MenACWY recipients. Nearly half of unique spike-specific TCRs reportedly recognized epitopes outside regions mutated in the B.1.351 and B.1.1.7 variants. Because no day 14 peak-response samples were available, the repertoires could be characterized only after the peak T cell response.

The TCR originated in an adult who received the AZD1222 COVID-19 vaccine. The starting material was peripheral blood, obtained 28 days after the second AZD1222 dose. The chain couples TRBV7-9 to TRBJ1-6; TRBD1 is perhaps the D gene, given 5 matching bases. The sequence in DNA is TGTGCCAGCAGCCAGGGCCTTGCAGCCCTCCACTTT. Translated, it reads CASSQGLAALHF. When the CDR3 is completed using the reference TRBV7-9 and TRBJ1-6 genes on either side, the full variable domain is DTGVSQNPRHKITKRGQNVTFRCDPISEHNRLYWYRQTLGQGPEFLTYFQNEAQLEKSRLLSDRFSAERPKGSFSTLEIQRTEQGDSAMYLCASSQGLAALHFGNGTRLTVT.